The clone carrying this T cell receptor beta chain ranks as medium-sized (0.01 to 0.1%). This record comes from a study of spatial heterogeneity in lung cancer. Overall study: Each unique TCR and UMI combination was seen more than ten times on average in raw reads.

Every TCR cDNA molecule bore its own unique molecular identifier. A single record per CDR3 protein comes from TCRdb applying MiXCR to the 5' RACE reads. Altogether some 38,000 distinct CDR3 sequences are present, 6% to 8% being singletons, with the ten largest covering around 30%. Trimming took 7 bases from V and 8 from J; bases not matched to a gene: 11. CDR1 is SQVTM, CDR2 ANQGSEA, per germline. The CDR3 consists of 13 residues. As to time point: sample taken at primary tumor resection. Donation came from over 60 patients with untreated early-stage non-small cell lung cancer. Tumor, nontumor lung or frozen PBMC supplied whole RNA that was sequenced unsorted.

The receptor comes from a male donor with early-stage non-small cell lung cancer. This sample comprised PBMCs, obtained at surgery. The V gene is TRBV29-1, the J gene TRBJ2-1, with 7 bases fitting TRBD2. CDR3 sequence (DNA): TGCAGCGCCCCGCGGGGAGGGTGGGATGAGCAGTTCTTC. It yields the protein CSAPRGGWDEQFF.